This T cell receptor (beta chain) was sequenced in a study of T cell changes during pregnancy in multiple sclerosis. CDR1 MNHNS and CDR2 SASEGT come from the germline V gene. The CDR3 loop spans 15 amino acids. With V trimmed by 7 bases and J by 2 bases, 11 bases remained unmatched. TCRdb's copy holds only in-frame clones and misses some; the assay was immunoSEQ multiplex PCR. The repertoire has 35,000 to 55,000 clones, around 90% of them found once; the top ten carry around 0.64%. The rearrangement joins TRBV6-1 to TRBJ2-7, with 7 bases identical to TRBD2. Sequences were derived from CD4+ T cells from peripheral blood mononuclear cells, sampled before pregnancy. This TCR came from a female donor with multiple sclerosis, enrolled in a pregnancy study. The CDR3 reads CASTPTWGGAYEQYF. The CDR3 nucleotides are TGTGCCAGCACCCCTACGTGGGGGGGAGCCTACGAGCAGTACTTC.